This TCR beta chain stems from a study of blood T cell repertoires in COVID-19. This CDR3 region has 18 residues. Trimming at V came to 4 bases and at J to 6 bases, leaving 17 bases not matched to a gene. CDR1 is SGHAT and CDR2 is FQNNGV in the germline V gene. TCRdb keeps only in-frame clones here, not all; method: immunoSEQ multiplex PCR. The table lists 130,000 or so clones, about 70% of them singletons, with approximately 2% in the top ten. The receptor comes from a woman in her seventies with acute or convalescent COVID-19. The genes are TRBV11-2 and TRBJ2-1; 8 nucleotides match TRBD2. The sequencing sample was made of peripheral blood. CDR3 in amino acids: CASSSAGGAGGNFNEQFF. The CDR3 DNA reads TGTGCCAGCAGCTCCGCCGGTGGTGCGGGAGGAAACTTCAATGAGCAGTTCTTC.